This TCR beta chain was sequenced in a study of blood T cell repertoires in COVID-19. Turning to the study itself: Specimens from acute and convalescent COVID-19 originated in the United States, Italy and Spain.

The V gene's germline CDR1 is LNHNV and CDR2 YYDKDF (reference sequence). The CDR3 is made up of 14 amino acids. Trimming cost V 5 bases and J 7 bases, with 18 bases left between them. Original analysis: Nucleated cell number was recorded as an estimate derived from reference gene primer amplification. The data were produced by immunoSEQ multiplex PCR, yet TCRdb's version contains in-frame clones alone and is incomplete. That table furnishes V, J and clone size, whereas the DNA furnished D and trimming. The table records about 330,000 clones, 86% of them present only once. The chain uses TRBV15 and TRBJ2-7, with a weak D call TRBD2 (5 bases). The sample consisted of peripheral blood. This clonotype was sampled from a woman aged 45-59 years with acute or convalescent COVID-19. CDR3 in DNA: TGTGCCACCAGCGGGGTACGGGGAACCGCTGAGCAGTACTTC. Its translation is CATSGVRGTAEQYF.